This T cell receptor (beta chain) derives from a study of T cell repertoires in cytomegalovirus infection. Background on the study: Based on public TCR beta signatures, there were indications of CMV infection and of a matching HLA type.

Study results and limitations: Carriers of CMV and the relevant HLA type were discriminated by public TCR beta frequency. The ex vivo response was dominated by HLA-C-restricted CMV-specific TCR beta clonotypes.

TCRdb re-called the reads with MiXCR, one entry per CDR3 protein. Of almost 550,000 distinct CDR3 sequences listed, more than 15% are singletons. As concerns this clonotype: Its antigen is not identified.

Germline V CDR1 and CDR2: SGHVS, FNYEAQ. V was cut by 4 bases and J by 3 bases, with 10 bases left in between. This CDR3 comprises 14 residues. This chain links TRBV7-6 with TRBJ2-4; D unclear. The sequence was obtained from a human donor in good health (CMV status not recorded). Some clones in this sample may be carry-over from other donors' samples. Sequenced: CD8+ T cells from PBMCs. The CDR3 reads CASSSRYYKNIQYF. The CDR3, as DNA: TGTGCCAGCAGCTCCCGGTACTACAAAAACATTCAGTACTTC.